Following are 29 T cell receptor beta chains from one sample sequenced in a study of blood T cell repertoires in COVID-19. Measured with immunoSEQ multiplex PCR; TCRdb has only the in-frame clones, and not every one. The table lists over 250,000 clones, around 90% of them singletons. Sequences were obtained from peripheral blood. These receptors originate from a man aged 45-65 years with acute or convalescent COVID-19.

This chain links TRBV18 with TRBJ2-3; 7 nucleotides line up with TRBD1. The CDR3 contains 15 residues. Germline lookup yields CDR1 KGHSH and CDR2 LQKENI. The V gene end was trimmed by 4 bases and the J gene end by 0 bases; junction bases not matched to a gene: 4. The CDR3 nucleotides read TGTGCCAGCTCACTTACAGGGGCCAGCACAGATACGCAGTATTTT. Translated: CASSLTGASTDTQYF.

The chain is built from TRBV7-2 and TRBJ1-1, with 9 bases aligning to TRBD1. J was trimmed by 1 base and V by 5 bases; bases with no gene match: 5. In germline, CDR1 is SGHTA, CDR2 FQGNSA. The CDR3 has 15 residues. The CDR3 sequence: CASSRDRVRNTEAFF. CDR3 coding DNA: TGTGCCAGCAGCCGGGACAGGGTGAGGAACACTGAAGCTTTCTTT. The whole variable domain, filled in from reference TRBV7-2 and TRBJ1-1, reads GAGVSQSPSNKVTEKGKDVELRCDPISGHTALYWYRQSLGQGLEFLIYFQGNSAPDKSGLPSDRFSAERTGGSVSTLTIQRTQQEDSAVYLCASSRDRVRNTEAFFGQGTRLTVV.

The chain combines TRBV14 with TRBJ1-2; 9 nucleotides agree with TRBD1. The CDR3 consists of 14 residues. The trim removed 1 base at V and 8 bases at J, leaving 5 bases unmatched. Germline V CDR1 and CDR2: SGHDN, FVKESK. The CDR3, as DNA: TGTGCCAGCAGCCAAGTCGGGACAGGGAGCGGCTACACCTTC. Translation: CASSQVGTGSGYTF. The full variable domain, rest sourced from reference TRBV14 and TRBJ1-2, is EAGVTQFPSHSVIEKGQTVTLRCDPISGHDNLYWYRRVMGKEIKFLLHFVKESKQDESGMPNNRFLAERTGGTYSTLKVQPAELEDSGVYFCASSQVGTGSGYTFGSGTRLTVV.

The J gene is TRBJ1-6, the V gene TRBV19; TRBD1 might be the D (5 bases). This CDR3 has 14 residues. Trimming removed 6 bases from V and 5 bases from J, with 11 bases in between. Germline CDR1 and CDR2: LNHDA and SQIVND (reference sequence). The CDR3 DNA reads TGTGCCAGTAGCCCGGACATAGATAATTCACCCCTCCACTTT. Its protein is CASSPDIDNSPLHF.

CDR3 protein: CASSLGRTSGATPSSTDTQYF. The CDR3 region has the DNA TGCGCCAGCAGCTTGGGTCGGACTAGCGGGGCCACCCCCTCTAGCACAGATACGCAGTATTTT. V and J are TRBV5-1 and TRBJ2-3, with 12 nucleotides matching TRBD2. The CDR3 runs to 21 residues. Germline V lookup: CDR1 SGHRS, CDR2 YFSETQ. V dropped 0 bases and J dropped 0; count of bases not matched to a gene: 14. The full variable domain, with the rest looked up from reference TRBV5-1 and TRBJ2-3, is KAGVTQTPRYLIKTRGQQVTLSCSPISGHRSVSWYQQTPGQGLQFLFEYFSETQRNKGNFPGRFSGRQFSNSRSEMNVSTLELGDSALYLCASSLGRTSGATPSSTDTQYFGPGTRLTVL.

The chain employs TRBV4-1 and TRBJ2-5, with no clear D. The V gene's germline CDR1 is MGHRA and CDR2 YSYEKL. The CDR3 loop spans 16 amino acids. V lost 0 bases and J 4 bases, leaving 15 bases between the germline ends. The chain's CDR3 is CASSQDPLTTSETQYF. DNA of the CDR3: TGCGCCAGCAGCCAAGATCCCCTTACTACTTCAGAGACCCAGTACTTC.

The chain joins TRBV3-1 (or the pseudogene TRBV3-2) to TRBJ2-5; D gene uncertain. V lost 0 bases and J lost 7, with 12 bases in between. CDR3 length equals 14 residues. Germline-derived CDR1 and CDR2 are LGHDT and YNNKEL (reference sequence). In DNA form, the CDR3 reads TGTGCCAGCAGCCAAGATCGAACTTTTGGGACCCAGTACTTC. This gives the protein CASSQDRTFGTQYF.

The rearrangement uses TRBV6-4 and TRBJ2-7; D is uncertain. Germline loops: CDR1 MRHNA, CDR2 SNTAGT. The CDR3 extends over 13 amino acids. V lost 6 bases to trimming and J lost 1 base, with 10 bases between them. CDR3 loop: CASRSFSSYEQYF. CDR3 sequence (DNA): TGTGCCAGCAGATCGTTTAGTTCCTACGAGCAGTACTTC.

J is TRBJ2-3 and V is TRBV27; the match to TRBD2 covers 9 bases. The CDR3 contains 14 residues. J gave up 6 bases and V 8 bases, and 9 bases lay outside the gene matches. CDR1 and CDR2 from the germline V gene are MNHEY and SMNVEV (reference sequence). Here the CDR3 DNA reads TGTGCCAGCCTGGGAGCGGGGGGTGGGGATACGCAGTATTTT. The encoded protein is CASLGAGGGDTQYF.

The chain combines TRBV19 with TRBJ2-7; D may be TRBD1 (6 bases). This CDR3 is built from 13 residues. V gave up 4 bases and J gave up 3 bases, with 10 bases separating them. Germline values: CDR1 LNHDA, CDR2 SQIVND (reference sequence). In nucleotides, the CDR3 is TGTGCCAGTAGTAGAACAGGGAGCTACGAGCAGTACTTC. As protein: CASSRTGSYEQYF.

J is TRBJ1-2 and V is TRBV5-5; 7 nucleotides align to TRBD1. The J segment lost 4 bases and the V segment lost 4 bases, leaving 1 base of the junction unmatched. Germline lookup yields CDR1 SGHKS and CDR2 YYEKEE (reference sequence). This CDR3 comprises 12 residues. The CDR3 nucleotides are TGTGCCAGCAGCGAGGGGGCCTATGGCTACACCTTC. Its translation: CASSEGAYGYTF.

This clone appeared a single time. This chain connects TRBV2 to TRBJ2-7; TRBD1 is a possible D gene (5 bases). The CDR3 runs 12 residues. V lost 5 bases and J lost 5, with 10 bases in between. Germline V gene sequence: CDR1 SNHLY, CDR2 FYNNEI. Here the CDR3 DNA reads TGTGCCAGCAGTTTGACAGAGGACGAGCAGTACTTC. Translation: CASSLTEDEQYF.

The chain joins TRBV25-1 to TRBJ1-2, with D perhaps TRBD1 (6 bases). This CDR3 spans 13 amino acids. With 4 bases removed from V and 7 bases from J, the gap between germline ends came to 13 bases. The V gene's germline CDR1 is MGHDK and CDR2 SYGVNS. The CDR3 protein is CASSAQGNGGYTF. In DNA, the CDR3 is TGTGCCAGCAGTGCTCAGGGGAACGGTGGCTACACCTTC.

The chain uses TRBV30 and TRBJ1-2; D is perhaps TRBD1 (6 bases). Germline V gives CDR1 GTSNPN, CDR2 SVGIG (reference sequence). V was shortened by 4 bases and J by 8 bases, with 14 bases between the two germline ends. This CDR3 spans 12 amino acids. CDR3 sequence reads: CAWMLAGEGYTF. CDR3 DNA: TGTGCCTGGATGTTGGCAGGGGAAGGCTACACCTTC. Full variable domain (rest looked up from reference TRBV30 and TRBJ1-2): SQTIHQWPATLVQPVGSPLSLECTVEGTSNPNLYWYRQAAGRGLQLLFYSVGIGQISSEVPQNLSASRPQDRQFILSSKKLLLSDSGFYLCAWMLAGEGYTFGSGTRLTVV.

The chain combines TRBV10-3 with TRBJ1-1; 7 bases map to TRBD1. CDR1 and CDR2 (germline): ENHRY, SYGVKD. The V segment lost 4 bases and the J segment 5 bases; nucleotides outside the gene matches: 7. The CDR3 is made up of 14 amino acids. The CDR3 reads CAISARTGGTEAFF. CDR3 DNA: TGTGCCATCAGTGCTCGGACAGGTGGGACTGAAGCTTTCTTT.

The chain uses TRBV5-1 and TRBJ1-2; D may be TRBD1 (6 bases). V gave up 4 bases and J gave up 7 bases, with 29 bases separating them. CDR3 size: 18 residues. Germline-derived CDR1 and CDR2 are SGHRS and YFSETQ. Here the CDR3 reads CASSLGDRYFPQGSGYTF. The CDR3 nucleotides read TGCGCCAGCAGCCTGGGGGACCGGTACTTCCCACAGGGCTCTGGCTACACCTTC. The full variable domain, its missing parts supplied by reference TRBV5-1 and TRBJ1-2, is KAGVTQTPRYLIKTRGQQVTLSCSPISGHRSVSWYQQTPGQGLQFLFEYFSETQRNKGNFPGRFSGRQFSNSRSEMNVSTLELGDSALYLCASSLGDRYFPQGSGYTFGSGTRLTVV.

The chain employs TRBV12-3 or TRBV12-4 and TRBJ2-1, with unresolved D. V lost 6 bases and J 9 bases, leaving 9 bases between the germline ends. CDR3 length: 11 amino acids. The DNA of the CDR3 is TGTGCCAGCAGCATCCAGGCTGAGCAGTTCTTC. Translation gives CASSIQAEQFF.

This clone was observed a single time. The genes are TRBV19 and TRBJ2-3; possible D gene TRBD2, 5 bases. Germline V gene data show CDR1 as LNHDA and CDR2 as SQIVND (reference sequence). V dropped 5 bases and J dropped 2 bases, with 20 bases sitting between them. The CDR3 sequence is 17 residues long. The CDR3 sequence is CASSPWTGIRFTDTQYF. In nucleotides, the CDR3 is TGTGCCAGTAGTCCCTGGACGGGAATCCGTTTCACAGATACGCAGTATTTT.

This chain uses TRBV5-1 with TRBJ2-7, with 7 bases identical to TRBD1. Trimming at V came to 1 base and at J to 4 bases, leaving 2 bases not matched to a gene. The CDR3 is made up of 13 amino acids. The germline gives CDR1 SGHRS, CDR2 YFSETQ. CDR3 in amino acids: CASSLPGGYEQYF. The CDR3 DNA reads as TGCGCCAGCAGCTTGCCAGGGGGTTACGAGCAGTACTTC.

The chain employs TRBV6-5 and TRBJ1-2; TRBD1 matches 9 bases. This CDR3 has 15 residues. The germline V gene has CDR1 MNHEY and CDR2 SVGAGI. V was pared by 6 bases and J by 1 base, with 6 bases of the junction left unmatched. CDR3 loop: CASSLGTGSNYGYTF. For the CDR3, the DNA is TGTGCCAGCAGCTTGGGGACAGGGAGTAACTATGGCTACACCTTC.

The chain joins TRBV2 to TRBJ2-7, with D possibly being TRBD2 (5 bases). V lost 4 bases, J lost 4 bases, and 8 bases lay in between. The CDR3 runs to 12 residues. Germline V gives CDR1 SNHLY, CDR2 FYNNEI. The CDR3 here is CASSVEGYEQYF. The CDR3 nucleotides are TGTGCCAGCAGTGTAGAGGGTTACGAGCAGTACTTC.

The CDR3 DNA reads TGTGCCAGCAGAAGACAGGCTCAAGAGACCCAGTACTTC. Its protein product is CASRRQAQETQYF. This chain uses TRBV5-4 with TRBJ2-5; maybe TRBD1 (6 bases). The CDR3 is 13 amino acids. Trimming stripped 5 bases from V and 2 bases from J, with 10 bases between. Looked up from germline, CDR1 is SGHNT and CDR2 is YYREEE (reference sequence). The variable domain in full, completed from reference TRBV5-4 and TRBJ2-5, reads ETGVTQSPTHLIKTRGQQVTLRCSSQSGHNTVSWYQQALGQGPQFIFQYYREEENGRGNFPPRFSGLQFPNYSSELNVNALELDDSALYLCASRRQAQETQYFGPGTRLLVL.

This chain uses TRBV7-9 with TRBJ2-7, with D perhaps TRBD1 (5 bases). The germline gives CDR1 SEHNR, CDR2 FQNEAQ (reference sequence). The CDR3 consists of 13 residues. With 1 base removed from V and 5 bases from J, the gap between germline ends came to 9 bases. CDR3 nucleotide sequence: TGTGCCAGCAGCTTAGGGGGCTTCGACGAGCAGTACTTC. Translation gives CASSLGGFDEQYF.

The rearrangement links TRBV5-1 to TRBJ2-2, with 7 bases aligning to TRBD1. CDR3 length: 14 residues. The germline V gene encodes CDR1 SGHRS and CDR2 YFSETQ. V dropped 0 bases and J dropped 7; count of bases not matched to a gene: 3. CDR3 residues: CASSLATGFGELFF. CDR3 bases: TGCGCCAGCAGCTTGGCGACAGGGTTCGGGGAGCTGTTTTTT.

This sequence joins TRBV6-2 or TRBV6-3 and TRBJ2-3, with 8 bases that match TRBD2. The V and J ends lost 6 bases and 1 base, in that order; junction bases with no gene match: 18. Germline V gives CDR1 MNHEY, CDR2 SVGEGT. CDR3 length equals 19 residues. CDR3 DNA sequence: TGTGCCAGCAGCCCCCGCGTTCATTCCGAGCGGGGGCGCACAGATACGCAGTATTTT. Translation gives CASSPRVHSERGRTDTQYF.

The V call is TRBV7-9, the J call TRBJ1-2; 10 bases are shared with TRBD1. CDR1 and CDR2 (germline): SEHNR, FQNEAQ (reference sequence). This CDR3 comprises 13 residues. Trimming at V came to 3 bases and at J to 8 bases, leaving 3 bases not matched to a gene. CDR3 protein: CASSFGQGEGYTF. Written as DNA, the CDR3 is TGTGCCAGCAGCTTTGGACAGGGGGAGGGCTACACCTTC. The whole variable domain, remainder taken from reference TRBV7-9 and TRBJ1-2, is DTGVSQNPRHKITKRGQNVTFRCDPISEHNRLYWYRQTLGQGPEFLTYFQNEAQLEKSRLLSDRFSAERPKGSFSTLEIQRTEQGDSAMYLCASSFGQGEGYTFGSGTRLTVV.

V is TRBV11-2 and J is TRBJ2-3, with TRBD1 matching over 7 bases. The ends lost 4 bases at V and 5 bases at J; junction bases unmatched: 6. The CDR3 totals 14 residues. Germline assignment: CDR1 SGHAT and CDR2 FQNNGV. The CDR3 bases are TGTGCCAGCAGCTCTACAGGGGTGGGAGATACGCAGTATTTT. Protein sequence: CASSSTGVGDTQYF.

The J gene is TRBJ2-5, the V gene TRBV7-3; 12 positions match TRBD2. The V gene end was trimmed by 5 bases and the J gene end by 1 base; junction bases not matched to a gene: 20. Germline V gene lookup returns CDR1 SGHTA and CDR2 FQGTGA. The CDR3 sequence is 21 residues long. CDR3 coding DNA: TGTGCCAGCAGCCTGGAAGGGACACCGGGACTAGCGGGCCATTCCCAAGAGACCCAGTACTTC. It is translated as CASSLEGTPGLAGHSQETQYF.

The chain links TRBV4-1 to TRBJ1-5, with D hard to call. CDR1 is MGHRA and CDR2 is YSYEKL in the germline V gene. The CDR3 has 16 amino acids. Between the trimmed V and J ends, which lost 1 base and 2 bases, there was a span of 12 bases. Here the CDR3 reads CASSQVAGAGNQPQHF. CDR3 bases: TGCGCCAGCAGCCAAGTTGCGGGCGCAGGCAATCAGCCCCAGCATTTT.